The present T cell receptor beta chain was sequenced within a study of blood T cell repertoires in COVID-19. Assay: immunoSEQ multiplex PCR; the TCRdb copy retains only in-frame clones and omits some. Counted here are some 350,000 clones, around 91% occurring once; the ten biggest clones make up 2.5% to 4%. The CDR3 runs to 13 residues. V lost 6 bases, J lost 4 bases, and 12 bases lay in between. The source of this sequence is a woman aged 18-29 years who had recovered from COVID-19. The V and J genes are TRBV12-3 or TRBV12-4 and TRBJ1-1; D call uncertain. Sequenced: peripheral blood. The CDR3 here is CASSQNSGTEAFF. The DNA for the CDR3 is TGTGCCAGCAGCCAAAACTCGGGCACTGAAGCTTTCTTT.